This TCR beta chain was sequenced for a study of OX40 agonist ivuxolimab in advanced cancers. Sequencing was performed with immunoSEQ multiplex PCR; in TCRdb, only in-frame clones are kept and a portion is missing. This table holds roughly 41,000 clones, around nine tenths found once. After removal of 2 bases from V and 2 bases from J, the junction contained 2 bases not matched to a gene. Germline assignment: CDR1 SGHVS and CDR2 FNYEAQ. The CDR3 runs 15 residues. This clone was observed a single time. This TCR came from an adult with an advanced solid tumor such as melanoma, head and neck, liver or kidney cancer. This chain joins TRBV7-6 and TRBJ1-3, with 8 bases that match TRBD1. This specimen consisted of CD4+ or CD8+ T cells sorted from blood, obtained in a trial of the OX40 agonist ivuxolimab. The CDR3 sequence: CASSLYRGTGNTIYF. CDR3 DNA: TGTGCCAGCAGCTTATACAGGGGGACTGGAAACACCATATATTTT.